This T cell receptor (beta chain) was documented in a study of T cells in Graves' hyperthyroidism and ophthalmopathy. About the research overall: Peripheral blood sampling occurred at initial diagnosis, before any treatment.

Patients were excluded for uncontrolled infection, other autoimmune disease, pregnancy or lactation. Trimming cost V 5 bases and J 6 bases, with 24 bases left between them. The CDR3 is made up of 16 amino acids. CDR1 and CDR2 from the germline V gene are GTSNPN and SVGIG (reference sequence). Ten or more counts support this clonotype. RNA transcripts yielded amplified TCR beta CDR3 regions. During a first-round RT-PCR of the TCR CDR3, the HTBI primer set was used. TCRdb processed the multiplex PCR reads anew with MiXCR; each CDR3 protein has one entry. The sample lists hundreds of thousands of distinct CDR3 sequences, roughly an eighth occurring once.

This receptor was taken from a man aged 45 to 65 with Graves' ophthalmopathy. The V call is TRBV30, the J call TRBJ2-3; D unclear. The sequencing input was blood. CDR3 coding DNA: TGTGCCTGGGGGCCTCGGGTAGCCAAAGCTGTGGATACGCAGTATTTT. As protein: CAWGPRVAKAVDTQYF.